Here is one T cell receptor (beta chain) with its context. The source of the sample is a study of blood T cell repertoires in COVID-19. At the level of the study: Collection of acute and convalescent COVID-19 samples took place in the United States, Italy and Spain. Sample material is recorded as cDNA or gDNA derived from T cells, B-cell-depleted T cells, or PBMCs.

Original processing methods: It was from reference gene primer amplification that nucleated cell counts were estimated. The assay was immunoSEQ multiplex PCR, and TCRdb's table has in-frame clones only and misses some. Clone size and the V and J calls come from that table; the DNA yielded D and trimming. The table records 45,000 or so clones, approximately 80% of them present only once. The CDR3 covers 16 residues. J was trimmed by 6 bases and V by 1 base; bases with no gene match: 7. The germline gives CDR1 SEHNR, CDR2 FQNEAQ (reference sequence). The V gene is TRBV7-9, the J gene TRBJ2-3; TRBD2 aligns across 10 bases. The clonotype was recovered from an elderly man with acute or convalescent COVID-19. The material sequenced was peripheral blood. CDR3 sequence (DNA): TGTGCCAGCAGCTTAGGAAAGCTAGCGGGAGTTGATACGCAGTATTTT. The encoded protein is CASSLGKLAGVDTQYF.